The clone carrying this TCR beta chain appeared a single time. Method: immunoSEQ multiplex PCR; TCRdb's copy keeps in-frame clones and lacks some. The sample lists 70,000 to 100,000 clones, around 84% occurring once. The data were obtained in a study of PD-L1 blockade in urothelial cancer. Study-wide context: Blood analyses occurred 3 weeks (second dose) and 6 weeks post treatment start.

The time point denotes: pretreatment peripheral blood. The receptor comes from a man in his sixties with urothelial cancer. Here the sequenced sample was PBMCs, taken around atezolizumab (anti-PD-L1) treatment.

The CDR3 DNA follows: TGTGCCAGCAGCCAAGTGGACAGGGTTGAGACCCAGTACTTC. It yields the protein CASSQVDRVETQYF. V usage is TRBV14 and J usage is TRBJ2-5; 8 bases agree with TRBD1. This CDR3 is 14 amino acids long. Germline lookup yields CDR1 SGHDN and CDR2 FVKESK. The trim removed 1 base at V and 5 bases at J, leaving 3 bases unmatched.